Listed here are 29 T cell receptor beta chains from one sample, sequenced in a study of blood T cells in healthy people across ages. Using a J-beta primer mix together with a sample-barcoded 5' primer, a second PCR was run for roughly 6 to 12 cycles. MiXCR, run by TCRdb on the 5' RACE reads, gives a single entry per CDR3 protein. The sample yields under 850,000 distinct CDR3 sequences, about 34% seen once. The specimen was blood. The receptors were sampled from a man younger than 30 in good health.

The chain employs TRBV12-3 or TRBV12-4 and TRBJ1-1; TRBD1 agrees at 8 bases. V trimming: 5 bases; J trimming: 3 bases; junction bases outside the gene matches: 11. The CDR3 has 16 amino acids. CDR3 DNA sequence: TGTGCCAGCAGTCCGAGCGCAGGGGGCCAAGACACTGAAGCTTTCTTT. Amino acids: CASSPSAGGQDTEAFF.

This clonotype was picked up many times. The chain carries TRBV6-6 and TRBJ2-1; D is tentatively TRBD1 or TRBD2 (5 bases each). Germline CDR1 reads MNHNY; CDR2 reads SVGAGI (reference sequence). This CDR3 is built from 16 residues. Trimming cost V 0 bases and J 7 bases, with 16 bases left between them. The DNA of the CDR3 is TGTGCCAGCAGTTACTCCCGGACCCCCGAGGGGAATGAGCAGTTCTTC. This codes for CASSYSRTPEGNEQFF.

The table lists this clonotype with a count of one. This chain connects TRBV4-2 to TRBJ1-1, with D uncertain. V lost 0 bases, J lost 5 bases, and 22 bases lay in between. The V gene's germline CDR1 is LGHNA and CDR2 YNFKEQ. This CDR3 is built from 18 residues. The CDR3 here is CASSQELTVTNRGTEAFF. The CDR3 DNA sequence: TGTGCCAGCAGCCAAGAACTAACAGTGACTAACCGCGGTACTGAAGCTTTCTTT.

This clonotype was recorded at least ten times. At one boundary the junction diverges from the germline segment, which might be a read error. The CDR3, as DNA: TGTGCCAGCAGTCAGGGGACAGCTAACTATGGCTACACCTTC. Residues: CASSQGTANYGYTF. The chain has TRBV4-3 and TRBJ1-2; the match to TRBD1 covers 7 bases. The CDR3 loop spans 14 amino acids. Germline CDR1 LGHNA, CDR2 YSLEER.

This clonotype was seen at least ten times. This chain uses TRBV12-3 or TRBV12-4 with TRBJ2-3; D is unclear. The CDR3 has 14 amino acids. V lost 11 bases and J 0 bases, leaving 15 bases between the germline ends. The CDR3 DNA reads TGTGCCGGCTCCAGAGACGGCAGCACAGATACGCAGTATTTT. It specifies CAGSRDGSTDTQYF.

This clonotype has at least ten counts. The chain carries TRBV10-3 and TRBJ2-1; D possibly corresponds to TRBD2 (5 bases). This CDR3 is built from 15 residues. With 6 bases removed from V and 10 bases from J, the gap between germline ends came to 22 bases. Germline CDR1 is ENHRY and CDR2 is SYGVKD. The CDR3 bases are TGTGCCATCAGGCTAACCGGGTCTCTAGAGGGCGAGCAGTTCTTC. This translates into CAIRLTGSLEGEQFF.

This chain uses TRBV9 with TRBJ1-2, with D maybe TRBD1 (5 bases). This CDR3 is built from 15 residues. Trimming cost V 4 bases and J 7 bases, with 20 bases left between them. In germline, CDR1 is SGDLS, CDR2 YYNGEE. The CDR3 coding sequence is TGTGCCAGCAGCCCCCTGGGCCGGGACCCCTCTGGCTACACCTTC. Protein product: CASSPLGRDPSGYTF.

The rearrangement uses TRBV2 and TRBJ1-4; D is unclear. Trimming removed 1 base at V and 10 bases at J, with 7 bases between. The CDR3 has 12 amino acids. Germline loops: CDR1 SNHLY, CDR2 FYNNEI. The CDR3 is CASSEEFGKLFF. The CDR3, as DNA: TGTGCCAGCAGTGAAGAATTTGGAAAACTGTTTTTT.

The chain uses TRBV6-1 and TRBJ2-7; D is undetermined. The J call may be incorrect, as the DNA end agrees better with TRBJ2-4. The germline V gene encodes CDR1 MNHNS and CDR2 SASEGT. The CDR3 has 12 amino acids. Here the CDR3 DNA reads TGTGCCAGCAGTGAAGCACTGGACATTCAGTACTTC. This codes for CASSEALDIQYF.

The J gene is TRBJ2-3, the V gene TRBV11-2; D is unclear. CDR1 is SGHAT, CDR2 FQNNGV, per germline. This CDR3 is built from 12 residues. V was trimmed by 7 bases and J by 5 bases, leaving 10 bases between them. CDR3 region: CASTPSVDTQYF. DNA for the CDR3: TGTGCCAGCACCCCGAGTGTAGATACGCAGTATTTT. Full variable domain (rest looked up from reference TRBV11-2 and TRBJ2-3): EAGVAQSPRYKIIEKRQSVAFWCNPISGHATLYWYQQILGQGPKLLIQFQNNGVVDDSQLPKDRFSAERLKGVDSTLKIQPAKLEDSAVYLCASTPSVDTQYFGPGTRLTVL.

This chain connects TRBV4-3 to TRBJ2-5; 11 bases match TRBD2. The CDR3 spans 14 residues. The junction had 4 bases not matched to a gene; V was cut back by 7 bases and J by 3 bases. CDR1 is LGHNA, CDR2 YSLEER, per germline. The CDR3, as DNA: TGCGCCAGCATCCAGGGACTAGCGGAAGAGACCCAGTACTTC. Residues: CASIQGLAEETQYF.

In its sample, this clonotype was seen a few times. The chain links TRBV7-2 to TRBJ2-5; 13 nucleotides match TRBD2. Germline-derived CDR1 and CDR2 are SGHTA and FQGNSA. This CDR3 is built from 17 residues. The V and J ends lost 1 base and 1 base, in that order; junction bases with no gene match: 3. CDR3 nucleotide sequence: TGTGCCAGCAGCTTAGTCACTAGCGGGGGGGCCCAAGAGACCCAGTACTTC. Translating gives CASSLVTSGGAQETQYF. Filled out from reference TRBV7-2 and TRBJ2-5, the complete variable domain reads GAGVSQSPSNKVTEKGKDVELRCDPISGHTALYWYRQSLGQGLEFLIYFQGNSAPDKSGLPSDRFSAERTGGSVSTLTIQRTQQEDSAVYLCASSLVTSGGAQETQYFGPGTRLLVL.

The genes are TRBV4-3 and TRBJ2-7, with 11 bases fitting TRBD1. Germline V gene data show CDR1 as LGHNA and CDR2 as YSLEER. J was trimmed by 3 bases and V by 2 bases; bases with no gene match: 6. The CDR3 spans 16 residues. CDR3 nucleotides: TGCGCCAGCAGCCAACGCTCCGGGACAGGGGGCTACGAGCAGTACTTC. It codes for CASSQRSGTGGYEQYF.

This clonotype has more than one count but fewer than ten. The rearrangement uses TRBV6-4 and TRBJ1-6; 7 bases align to TRBD1. The V segment lost 4 bases and the J segment 8 bases; nucleotides outside the gene matches: 5. Germline V gives CDR1 MRHNA, CDR2 SNTAGT. This CDR3 comprises 14 residues. The CDR3 coding sequence is TGTGCCAGCAGTGCCGACAGGGTAGATTCACCCCTCCACTTT. Its translation: CASSADRVDSPLHF.

This clonotype was observed a few times. V and J are TRBV3-1 and TRBJ2-3; D remains unclear. This CDR3 is built from 16 residues. Germline V gene sequence: CDR1 LGHDT, CDR2 YNNKEL (reference sequence). Deletions cut 0 bases from V and 0 bases from J, with 10 bases between. This chain's CDR3 is CASSQEGLRSTDTQYF. DNA of the CDR3: TGTGCCAGCAGCCAAGAAGGTCTCCGGAGCACAGATACGCAGTATTTT.

The V and J genes are TRBV20-1 and TRBJ1-1, with 7 bases identical to TRBD1. The ends lost 1 base at V and 0 bases at J; junction bases unmatched: 2. The CDR3 loop spans 14 amino acids. Per germline, CDR1 DFQATT and CDR2 SNEGSKA (reference sequence). CDR3 protein: CSARAGQMNTEAFF. The CDR3, as DNA: TGCAGTGCTAGAGCGGGACAGATGAACACTGAAGCTTTCTTT.

This clonotype was observed many times. V and J are TRBV5-1 and TRBJ2-1; D possibly corresponds to TRBD1 (6 bases). CDR3 length: 14 amino acids. The ends were cut back, 3 bases at V and 4 bases at J, with 11 bases in the middle. Germline CDR1 reads SGHRS; CDR2 reads YFSETQ. The CDR3 region is CASSSGQKYNEQFF. In DNA, the CDR3 is TGCGCCAGCAGCTCAGGACAGAAATACAATGAGCAGTTCTTC.

The rearrangement joins TRBV7-2 to TRBJ2-3; 7 bases line up with TRBD2. Unmatched junction bases numbered 10, after V lost 4 bases and J lost 9 bases. There are 14 residues in the CDR3. The germline CDR1 and CDR2 sequences are SGHTA and FQGNSA. CDR3 loop: CASSSSGTTSTQYF. DNA for the CDR3: TGTGCCAGCAGCTCCTCCGGGACTACGAGCACGCAGTATTTT.

The chain employs TRBV28 and TRBJ1-2; TRBD1 agrees at 8 bases. Germline trimming cut 5 bases from V and 3 bases from J; bases unmatched to any gene: 17. Germline V CDR1 and CDR2: MDHEN, SYDVKM. The CDR3 is made up of 18 amino acids. The CDR3 region has the DNA TGTGCCAGCAGTACCTTTTCCGGGACAGGAGTCGGGGACTATGGCTACACCTTC. Its protein product is CASSTFSGTGVGDYGYTF.

Remarks on this clonotype: Relative to the germline gene, one junction end is altered; a read error may explain this. The chain carries TRBV4-2 and TRBJ2-1; 10 bases line up with TRBD2. Germline V gene sequence: CDR1 LGHNA, CDR2 YNFKEQ. The CDR3 loop spans 15 amino acids. CDR3 DNA: TGTGCCAGCAGAAGCGGGGGGGATTCCTACACTGAGCAGTTCTTC. Translating it yields CASRSGGDSYTEQFF.

The gene calls are TRBV5-1 and TRBJ1-2; unclear D gene. There are 15 residues in the CDR3. CDR1 and CDR2 from the germline V gene are SGHRS and YFSETQ. V lost 5 bases to trimming and J lost 0 bases, with 14 bases between them. CDR3 sequence: CASRASSGTNYGYTF. The CDR3 nucleotides are TGCGCCAGCAGAGCTTCGTCCGGCACTAACTATGGCTACACCTTC.

This chain joins TRBV7-9 and TRBJ1-3, with D possibly being TRBD1 (5 bases). In germline, CDR1 is SEHNR, CDR2 FQNEAQ (reference sequence). This CDR3 has 16 amino acids. With 4 bases removed from V and 0 bases from J, the gap between germline ends came to 13 bases. CDR3 sequence: CASSSRGRSSGNTIYF. CDR3 nucleotide sequence: TGTGCCAGCAGCTCACGGGGCCGCAGCTCTGGAAACACCATATATTTT.

V usage is TRBV4-3 and J usage is TRBJ2-3; D unresolved. Trimming cost V 0 bases and J 0 bases, with 13 bases left between them. Germline V gene sequence: CDR1 LGHNA, CDR2 YSLEER. The CDR3 spans 17 residues. The CDR3 protein is CASSQEDVQSSTDTQYF. The CDR3 nucleotides are TGCGCCAGCAGCCAAGAAGATGTACAATCTAGCACAGATACGCAGTATTTT.

This clonotype has only a few counts. The J gene is TRBJ2-5, the V gene TRBV20-1, with a possible D match to TRBD2 (6 bases). Germline CDR1 DFQATT, CDR2 SNEGSKA (reference sequence). CDR3 length: 13 residues. Trimming removed 6 bases at V and 3 bases at J, with 14 bases between. Here the CDR3 DNA reads TGCAGTGCGTTCGGGACTCATAAAGAGACCCAGTACTTC. It yields the protein CSAFGTHKETQYF.

This clonotype was seen a handful of times. The chain carries TRBV5-1 and TRBJ2-5; D may be TRBD2 (6 bases). V was clipped by 2 bases and J by 1 base, with 12 bases between them. CDR3 length: 15 residues. Germline CDR1 is SGHRS and CDR2 is YFSETQ. CDR3 in DNA: TGCGCCAGCAGCTTTCTCGGGGGAACCCAAGAGACCCAGTACTTC. As protein: CASSFLGGTQETQYF.

This clonotype was counted once. The chain employs TRBV9 and TRBJ2-7; 7 nucleotides match TRBD1. V shed 4 bases and J 7 bases; nucleotides not matched to a gene: 11. Germline CDR1 is SGDLS and CDR2 is YYNGEE. The CDR3 extends over 14 amino acids. The CDR3 loop reads CASSSVTGNNEQYF. In DNA, the CDR3 is TGTGCCAGCAGCTCCGTGACAGGGAACAATGAGCAGTACTTC.

This clonotype was detected only a few times. CDR3 DNA sequence: TGTGCCAGCAGCCTCCTCCAGGGGCCTGCGGGAAAACTGTTTTTT. Residues: CASSLLQGPAGKLFF. The chain uses TRBV7-9 and TRBJ1-4, with D tentatively TRBD1 (6 bases). The CDR3 covers 15 residues. CDR1 and CDR2 (germline): SEHNR, FQNEAQ (reference sequence). Trimming shortened V by 5 bases and J by 10 bases, and 20 bases separated the two germline ends.

The chain links TRBV6-1 to TRBJ2-7; possible D gene TRBD2, 5 bases. V lost 1 base and J 7 bases, leaving 14 bases between the germline ends. The CDR3 extends over 14 amino acids. Germline CDR1 MNHNS, CDR2 SASEGT. The chain's CDR3 is CASSEGLSSGEQYF. DNA of the CDR3: TGTGCCAGCAGTGAAGGTCTAAGCTCGGGAGAGCAGTACTTC.

The chain recombines TRBV20-1 with TRBJ1-1, with TRBD1 identical over 8 bases. The junction had 6 bases not matched to a gene; V was cut back by 4 bases and J by 5 bases. CDR3 length: 13 residues. CDR1 and CDR2 (germline): DFQATT, SNEGSKA (reference sequence). The CDR3 sequence is CSANQTGETEAFF. The CDR3, as DNA: TGCAGTGCTAACCAGACAGGGGAAACTGAAGCTTTCTTT.